Following are 23 T cell receptor beta chains from one sample sequenced in a study of cytomegalovirus exposure and HLA in healthy donors. The PCR used 60 Vbeta and 13 Jbeta primers. Only in-frame clones appear in the TCRdb table, and some are missing; sequencing was by immunoSEQ multiplex PCR. The data show about 69,000 clones, about 70% seen once. Sequenced material: PBMCs. These receptors were collected from a woman between 25 and 40 years old in good health and CMV-seropositive.

CDR3 loop: CASSQDKAAGAYNEQFF. DNA for the CDR3: TGCGCCAGCAGCCAAGACAAGGCAGCGGGAGCCTACAATGAGCAGTTCTTC. The V call is TRBV4-3, the J call TRBJ2-1, with 8 bases lining up with TRBD2. The length of the CDR3 is 17 residues. With V trimmed by 0 bases and J by 2 bases, 6 bases remained unmatched. Germline-derived CDR1 and CDR2 are LGHNA and YSLEER.

In its sample, this clone was seen once. The chain links TRBV15 to TRBJ1-4, with D unresolved. Trimming removed 0 bases from V and 3 bases from J, with 8 bases in between. CDR1 and CDR2 (germline): LNHNV, YYDKDF (reference sequence). The CDR3 loop spans 15 amino acids. The CDR3 loop reads CATSRDGQANEKLFF. DNA of the CDR3: TGTGCCACCAGCAGAGATGGCCAAGCTAATGAAAAACTGTTTTTT. Variable domain in full (rest from reference TRBV15 and TRBJ1-4): DAMVIQNPRYQVTQFGKPVTLSCSQTLNHNVMYWYQQKSSQAPKLLFHYYDKDFNNEADTPDNFQSRRPNTSFCFLDIRSPGLGDTAMYLCATSRDGQANEKLFFGSGTQLSVL.

The chain combines TRBV15 with TRBJ2-7, with a tentative D call TRBD1 (6 bases). The CDR3 consists of 16 residues. The germline gives CDR1 LNHNV, CDR2 YYDKDF (reference sequence). V lost 1 base, J lost 2 bases, and 15 bases lay in between. The DNA of the CDR3 is TGTGCCACCAGCAGAGCCAAGGGCACAGGGCCCTACGAGCAGTACTTC. This translates into CATSRAKGTGPYEQYF.

The V gene is TRBV6-5, the J gene TRBJ2-7; 8 bases align to TRBD1. V lost 6 bases to trimming and J lost 2 bases; unmatched junction nucleotides: 9. This CDR3 is 15 amino acids long. Germline-derived CDR1 and CDR2 are MNHEY and SVGAGI. In DNA, the CDR3 is TGTGCCAGCAGACCCTCCGGGACAGGTGCCTACGAGCAGTACTTC. Its translation: CASRPSGTGAYEQYF.

The V and J genes are TRBV29-1 and TRBJ1-2; 7 bases map to TRBD1. This CDR3 region has 11 residues. Losses at the gene ends were 4 bases for V and 8 bases for J; bases not matched to a gene: 4. CDR1 is SQVTM, CDR2 ANQGSEA, per germline. The CDR3 nucleotides read TGCAGCGTTGTGAGACAGGGAGGCTACACCTTC. Encoded protein: CSVVRQGGYTF.

The chain links TRBV15 to TRBJ2-7; no firm D call. The CDR3 has 14 residues. With 1 base removed from V and 2 bases from J, the gap between germline ends came to 9 bases. The germline gives CDR1 LNHNV, CDR2 YYDKDF (reference sequence). Here the CDR3 DNA reads TGTGCCACCAGCAGAGCCACTCCAACCTACGAGCAGTACTTC. Its translation: CATSRATPTYEQYF.

There are a few counts of this clone. The genes are TRBV7-2 and TRBJ2-1; TRBD2 agrees at 10 bases. Germline trimming cut 1 base from V and 8 bases from J; bases unmatched to any gene: 5. Germline loops: CDR1 SGHTA, CDR2 FQGNSA. CDR3 size: 15 residues. The CDR3 region has the DNA TGTGCCAGCAGCTTAGAGGCTAGCGGGAGTCATGAGCAGTTCTTC. Residues: CASSLEASGSHEQFF.

This clone was detected only once. This chain uses TRBV18 with TRBJ1-4; no clear D. The CDR3 totals 12 residues. From germline, CDR1 is KGHSH and CDR2 LQKENI. Deletions cut 3 bases from V and 6 bases from J, with 5 bases between. In nucleotides, the CDR3 is TGTGCCAGCTCACCCCGTGATGAAAAACTGTTTTTT. Translating it yields CASSPRDEKLFF.

The V and J genes are TRBV5-6 and TRBJ2-1, with TRBD2 identical over 7 bases. The CDR3 is made up of 13 amino acids. Germline loops: CDR1 SGHDT, CDR2 YYEEEE. The V and J ends lost 2 bases and 9 bases, in that order; junction bases with no gene match: 5. The CDR3 region is CASSLGTTVEQFF. CDR3 bases: TGTGCCAGCAGCTTAGGGACTACCGTTGAGCAGTTCTTC.

The rearrangement joins TRBV7-8 to TRBJ2-7; TRBD2 agrees at 11 bases. CDR3 length equals 14 residues. The germline CDR1 and CDR2 sequences are SGHVS and FQNEAQ. V was pared by 1 base and J by 7 bases, with 3 bases of the junction left unmatched. The DNA for the CDR3 is TGTGCCAGCAGCTTAGATACTAGCGGGGGTGAGCAGTACTTC. It translates to CASSLDTSGGEQYF.

The chain employs TRBV29-1 and TRBJ2-1; 7 nucleotides agree with TRBD2. From germline, CDR1 is SQVTM and CDR2 ANQGSEA. V shed 5 bases, J shed 4 bases, and the junction held 17 bases outside the gene matches. The CDR3 totals 17 residues. CDR3 in DNA: TGCAGCGTTAGGGAACTCGCGGGGGAGGGGTTTTACAATGAGCAGTTCTTC. Its protein is CSVRELAGEGFYNEQFF.

The V gene is TRBV28, the J gene TRBJ1-1; D not resolved. V lost 5 bases, J lost 0 bases, and 10 bases lay in between. The CDR3 has 14 amino acids. The germline V gene encodes CDR1 MDHEN and CDR2 SYDVKM. The CDR3 DNA is TGTGCCAGCAGTACCTACGACATGAACACTGAAGCTTTCTTT. It translates to CASSTYDMNTEAFF.

This chain uses TRBV4-3 with TRBJ2-7, with TRBD2 matching 8 bases. The CDR3 covers 16 residues. Germline CDR1 and CDR2: LGHNA and YSLEER. Losses at the gene ends were 5 bases for V and 2 bases for J; bases not matched to a gene: 11. CDR3 in amino acids: CASSASPGLGAYEQYF. CDR3 coding DNA: TGCGCCAGCAGCGCCTCACCGGGACTAGGAGCCTACGAGCAGTACTTC.

The chain links TRBV4-3 to TRBJ1-3; D is perhaps TRBD1 (5 bases). CDR1 is LGHNA and CDR2 is YSLEER in the germline V gene. V lost 5 bases to trimming and J lost 4 bases, with 18 bases between them. The CDR3 length is 16 residues. In DNA, the CDR3 is TGCGCCAGCAGCTCAGCGGGCCGGGGCCGAGGAAACACCATATATTTT. It encodes CASSSAGRGRGNTIYF.

V and J are TRBV6-4 and TRBJ2-2; 7 positions agree with TRBD1. V lost 8 bases to trimming and J lost 4 bases; unmatched junction nucleotides: 4. Looked up from germline, CDR1 is MRHNA and CDR2 is SNTAGT. The CDR3 runs 13 residues. CDR3 protein: CASGDRFTGELFF. The CDR3 DNA sequence: TGTGCCAGCGGGGACAGATTCACCGGGGAGCTGTTTTTT.

The V and J genes are TRBV30 and TRBJ1-4, with TRBD1 matching over 9 bases. Germline trimming cut 4 bases from V and 5 bases from J; bases unmatched to any gene: 5. The CDR3 sequence is 14 residues long. CDR1 and CDR2 (germline): GTSNPN, SVGIG (reference sequence). This CDR3 reads CAWMDRGGNEKLFF. The CDR3 region has the DNA TGTGCCTGGATGGACAGGGGAGGGAATGAAAAACTGTTTTTT.

The chain is built from TRBV19 and TRBJ1-1, with unresolved D. Trimming left V 5 bases short and J 0 bases short, with 4 bases between. This CDR3 contains 12 residues. Germline V lookup: CDR1 LNHDA, CDR2 SQIVND (reference sequence). The CDR3 DNA reads TGTGCCAGTAGTCTATTGAACACTGAAGCTTTCTTT. As protein: CASSLLNTEAFF. Looking up the rest from reference TRBV19 and TRBJ1-1 gives the full variable domain: DGGITQSPKYLFRKEGQNVTLSCEQNLNHDAMYWYRQDPGQGLRLIYYSQIVNDFQKGDIAEGYSVSREKKESFPLTVTSAQKNPTAFYLCASSLLNTEAFFGQGTRLTVV.

The chain links TRBV10-3 to TRBJ1-4, with D unresolved. Trimming pared 4 bases from V and 0 bases from J, leaving 12 bases between. Germline assignment: CDR1 ENHRY and CDR2 SYGVKD. The CDR3 has 16 amino acids. CDR3 bases: TGTGCCATCAGTGCCCTTTATTCTGCAACTAATGAAAAACTGTTTTTT. It is translated as CAISALYSATNEKLFF.

The chain recombines TRBV4-2 with TRBJ2-1, with 9 bases that match TRBD2. This CDR3 is built from 17 residues. Germline V CDR1 and CDR2: LGHNA, YNFKEQ. Trimming removed 1 base from V and 8 bases from J; junction bases left unmatched: 12. CDR3 sequence (DNA): TGTGCCAGCAGCCAAGGGCCCCCGGGACTAGCTTTATATGAGCAGTTCTTC. Amino acids: CASSQGPPGLALYEQFF.

The chain uses TRBV30 and TRBJ1-3; D gene unclear. The germline gives CDR1 GTSNPN, CDR2 SVGIG (reference sequence). The CDR3 has 14 amino acids. V lost 1 base and J 0 bases, leaving 7 bases between the germline ends. CDR3 DNA sequence: TGTGCCTGGAGTGCCGGGAACTCTGGAAACACCATATATTTT. Amino acids: CAWSAGNSGNTIYF.

V is TRBV5-1 and J is TRBJ2-5, with a possible D match to TRBD1 (5 bases). The germline CDR1 and CDR2 sequences are SGHRS and YFSETQ. This CDR3 comprises 13 residues. Trimming left V 7 bases short and J 2 bases short, with 12 bases between. The DNA for the CDR3 is TGCGCCAGCTCTCAACAGGTTCAAGAGACCCAGTACTTC. Its protein is CASSQQVQETQYF.

The chain couples TRBV6-6 to TRBJ2-3; 10 nucleotides match TRBD2. Germline V gene sequence: CDR1 MNHNY, CDR2 SVGAGI (reference sequence). This CDR3 is built from 15 residues. V gave up 5 bases and J gave up 2 bases; unmatched junction bases: 4. In nucleotides, the CDR3 is TGTGCCAGCAGTCCCCTAGCGGGAGCCACAGATACGCAGTATTTT. Its translation is CASSPLAGATDTQYF.

This chain joins TRBV7-2 and TRBJ2-1; 8 bases line up with TRBD2. CDR3 length equals 15 residues. The germline V gene encodes CDR1 SGHTA and CDR2 FQGNSA. V was clipped by 4 bases and J by 3 bases; unmatched bases: 5. The CDR3 protein is CASSWSGTSYNEQFF. DNA of the CDR3: TGTGCCAGCAGCTGGTCCGGGACTAGCTACAATGAGCAGTTCTTC.